Below, 4 T cell receptor beta chains from the same sample are listed, as sequenced in a study of shared clonotypes between healthy human individuals. The data were produced by immunoSEQ multiplex PCR, yet TCRdb's version contains in-frame clones alone and is incomplete. Here the sample spans fewer than 1.4 million clones, roughly 74% being singletons. The sample was memory CD4+ T cells from PBMCs. Subset described: CD45RA-negative fraction. These receptors were obtained from a man aged 18-30 years in good health. Some clones in this sample may be carry-over from other donors' samples.

This clone was recorded a few times. V gene TRBV6-1 combines with J gene TRBJ1-4, with D possibly being TRBD1 (5 bases). Germline CDR1 is MNHNS and CDR2 is SASEGT. The CDR3 sequence is 16 residues long. The V end lost 3 bases, the J end lost 5 bases, and 16 bases lay between the germline ends. CDR3 amino acids: CASSDGLGRTNEKLFF. The CDR3 coding sequence is TGTGCCAGCAGTGATGGATTGGGACGTACCAATGAAAAACTGTTTTTT.

This chain connects TRBV9 to TRBJ1-3, with 7 bases that match TRBD1. The V gene end was trimmed by 4 bases and the J gene end by 7 bases; junction bases not matched to a gene: 11. Germline V gene data show CDR1 as SGDLS and CDR2 as YYNGEE. The CDR3 has 15 amino acids. CDR3 in DNA: TGTGCCAGCAGCCCCCGGCGAGCAGGGGGGAACACCATATATTTT. It codes for CASSPRRAGGNTIYF.

J is TRBJ1-2 and V is TRBV7-9; D not certain. The CDR3 length is 15 residues. V gave up 5 bases and J gave up 4 bases, with 17 bases separating them. Germline CDR1 reads SEHNR; CDR2 reads FQNEAQ (reference sequence). This chain's CDR3 is CASSRSQGRGYGYTF. The CDR3, as DNA: TGTGCCAGCAGCCGAAGCCAAGGACGAGGCTATGGCTACACCTTC. Together with reference TRBV7-9 and TRBJ1-2, the CDR3 gives the full variable domain: DTGVSQNPRHKITKRGQNVTFRCDPISEHNRLYWYRQTLGQGPEFLTYFQNEAQLEKSRLLSDRFSAERPKGSFSTLEIQRTEQGDSAMYLCASSRSQGRGYGYTFGSGTRLTVV.

This clone was found once. The chain couples TRBV11-2 to TRBJ1-1; perhaps TRBD1 as D (6 bases). The V gene's germline CDR1 is SGHAT and CDR2 FQNNGV. This CDR3 comprises 15 residues. Trimming took off 2 bases at V and 3 bases at J, with 13 bases between the two ends. Here the CDR3 DNA reads TGTGCCAGCAGCTTAAGAGGTCAGGGGTACACTGAAGCTTTCTTT. Translated: CASSLRGQGYTEAFF.